The 28 T cell receptor beta chains below come from one sample, sequenced in a study of cytomegalovirus exposure and HLA in healthy donors (dated by TCRdb to about 2017). The library was generated by the immunoSEQ multiplex PCR assay. For the multiplex PCR, a mixture combining 60 forward primers for TCR Vbeta segments and 13 reverse primers for TCR Jbeta segments was used. The table comes from immuneACCESS by way of TCRdb, which keeps in-frame sequences with V and J called. Part of the clones is missing from these tables; in studies checked, under half for an unresolved V gene and the rest for unknown reasons. The sample table contains 150,000 to 200,000 clones; only one count was recorded for 65% to 70% of them. The ten largest clones add up to around 4% of the sample. Sequenced input: PBMCs. The receptor source for this set is a woman under 30 in good health and CMV-seropositive.

The chain carries TRBV19 and TRBJ2-5; 9 nucleotides match TRBD2. This CDR3 is 13 amino acids long. With V trimmed by 2 bases and J by 9 bases, 4 bases remained unmatched. In germline, CDR1 is LNHDA, CDR2 SQIVND (reference sequence). The CDR3 nucleotides are TGTGCCAGTAGTATAAGTCTAGCGGGACCCCAGTACTTC. Encoded protein: CASSISLAGPQYF.

V and J are TRBV5-4 and TRBJ2-1; weak D call: TRBD2 (6 bases). V was pared by 1 base and J by 10 bases, with 15 bases between. Germline V gene lookup returns CDR1 SGHNT and CDR2 YYREEE (reference sequence). The CDR3 extends over 14 amino acids. The CDR3 loop reads CASSLRITSWEQFF. The CDR3 DNA reads TGTGCCAGCAGCTTGCGGATAACTAGCTGGGAGCAGTTCTTC.

CDR3 residues: CASSTWTAGGGELFF. The CDR3 DNA sequence: TGTGCCAGCAGCACCTGGACAGCCGGTGGCGGGGAGCTGTTTTTT. The rearrangement links TRBV2 to TRBJ2-2; a weak D match, TRBD1 (6 bases). The CDR3 covers 15 residues. V lost 6 bases and J lost 7, with 18 bases in between. Germline values: CDR1 SNHLY, CDR2 FYNNEI.

This clone was detected a few times. The chain uses TRBV6-1 and TRBJ2-7; no clear D gene. Germline V CDR1 and CDR2: MNHNS, SASEGT. The ends were cut back, 0 bases at V and 3 bases at J, with 12 bases in the middle. This CDR3 spans 15 amino acids. This CDR3 reads CASSEADRVGYEQYF. Here the CDR3 DNA reads TGTGCCAGCAGTGAAGCCGACCGGGTGGGCTACGAGCAGTACTTC.

The V and J genes are TRBV28 and TRBJ2-3; TRBD1 aligns across 8 bases. V shed 3 bases and J 1 base; nucleotides not matched to a gene: 0. CDR1 and CDR2 from the germline V gene are MDHEN and SYDVKM. The CDR3 runs 14 residues. The CDR3 protein is CASSLGQGTDTQYF. The CDR3 DNA reads as TGTGCCAGCAGTTTGGGACAGGGCACAGATACGCAGTATTTT.

J is TRBJ2-2 and V is TRBV5-5; 7 bases line up with TRBD1. The germline V gene encodes CDR1 SGHKS and CDR2 YYEKEE (reference sequence). The J segment lost 3 bases and the V segment lost 2 bases, leaving 10 bases of the junction unmatched. The CDR3 length is 17 residues. The CDR3 sequence: CASSLRGRPPYTGELFF. The CDR3 DNA reads TGTGCCAGCAGCTTAAGGGGGCGTCCACCCTACACCGGGGAGCTGTTTTTT.

As concerns this clone: At one of its ends the junction is not consistent with the germline gene, which may arise from a read error. The chain employs TRBV30 and TRBJ2-1, with 9 bases identical to TRBD2. The CDR3 loop spans 12 amino acids. Germline CDR1 is GTSNPN and CDR2 is SVGIG (reference sequence). The CDR3 coding sequence is TGTGCCTGGAGTTCAAGCGGGAGGATCGGCCTCTTC. It is translated as CAWSSSGRIGLF.

This chain links TRBV10-3 with TRBJ1-5, with D maybe TRBD1 (6 bases). V lost 1 base to trimming and J lost 4 bases, with 14 bases between them. Germline assignment: CDR1 ENHRY and CDR2 SYGVKD. This CDR3 has 16 residues. Here the CDR3 reads CAISEYEDSANQPQHF. DNA for the CDR3: TGTGCCATCAGTGAGTATGAGGACAGCGCTAATCAGCCCCAGCATTTT.

The V call is TRBV2, the J call TRBJ1-5; weak D call: TRBD1 (5 bases). CDR3 size: 14 residues. The germline V gene encodes CDR1 SNHLY and CDR2 FYNNEI. V was clipped by 6 bases and J by 0 bases, with 9 bases between them. CDR3 DNA: TGTGCCAGCAGCCAGGGTAATAGCAATCAGCCCCAGCATTTT. This codes for CASSQGNSNQPQHF.

The CDR3 region has the DNA TGTGCCAGTAGTGGCTACGGGACAGAAGACAATCAGCCCCAGCATTTT. This sequence encodes CASSGYGTEDNQPQHF. The genes are TRBV19 and TRBJ1-5; 7 positions agree with TRBD1. The germline CDR1 and CDR2 sequences are LNHDA and SQIVND (reference sequence). The length of the CDR3 is 16 residues. Trimming took 5 bases from V and 3 from J; bases not matched to a gene: 10.

In nucleotides, the CDR3 is TGCGCCAGCAGCGGCCTAGTAGCATTTCCCGCCTACAATGAGCAGTTCTTC. Protein product: CASSGLVAFPAYNEQFF. This chain joins TRBV4-3 and TRBJ2-1, with D uncertain. The CDR3 runs 17 residues. V was pared by 5 bases and J by 2 bases, with 19 bases between. Germline CDR1 reads LGHNA; CDR2 reads YSLEER.

The chain is built from TRBV19 and TRBJ2-7; perhaps TRBD1 as D (6 bases). Germline V gives CDR1 LNHDA, CDR2 SQIVND (reference sequence). The length of the CDR3 is 15 residues. Trimming stripped 10 bases from V and 5 bases from J, with 24 bases between. In DNA form, the CDR3 reads TGTGCCATTTTAACCCTCGGGCAGGGGCCCCACGAGCAGTACTTC. It is translated as CAILTLGQGPHEQYF. Complete variable domain (other parts from reference TRBV19 and TRBJ2-7): DGGITQSPKYLFRKEGQNVTLSCEQNLNHDAMYWYRQDPGQGLRLIYYSQIVNDFQKGDIAEGYSVSREKKESFPLTVTSAQKNPTAFYLCAILTLGQGPHEQYFGPGTRLTVT.

As concerns this clone: Other nucleotide sequences from this sample produce the same CDR3. V usage is TRBV9 and J usage is TRBJ2-3; D is uncertain. With 0 bases removed from V and 4 bases from J, the gap between germline ends came to 3 bases. Germline V gene lookup returns CDR1 SGDLS and CDR2 YYNGEE. The CDR3 has 12 residues. DNA of the CDR3: TGTGCCAGCAGCGTAGTAGCAGATACGCAGTATTTT. This codes for CASSVVADTQYF.

This clone was found once. The rearrangement links TRBV30 to TRBJ1-3; D gene uncertain. CDR3 length: 15 amino acids. Deletions cut 0 bases from V and 2 bases from J, with 11 bases between. CDR1 and CDR2 from the germline V gene are GTSNPN and SVGIG (reference sequence). The CDR3: CAWSVRRQTGNTIYF. For the CDR3, the DNA is TGTGCCTGGAGTGTACGGAGGCAAACTGGAAACACCATATATTTT.

The chain is built from TRBV6-5 and TRBJ2-5; 9 bases match TRBD2. Unmatched junction bases numbered 4, after V lost 2 bases and J lost 6 bases. CDR1 is MNHEY, CDR2 SVGAGI, per germline. The CDR3 has 14 amino acids. CDR3 DNA sequence: TGTGCCAGCAGTTACAGACCTAGCGGGAAGACCCAGTACTTC. Protein product: CASSYRPSGKTQYF.

The chain combines TRBV5-1 with TRBJ2-2; the D gene is possibly TRBD1 (6 bases). Looked up from germline, CDR1 is SGHRS and CDR2 is YFSETQ. This CDR3 has 17 amino acids. V dropped 3 bases and J dropped 2 bases, with 17 bases sitting between them. The CDR3 region is CASSSVTGSVNTGELFF. The CDR3 nucleotides are TGCGCCAGCAGCTCAGTCACAGGGAGCGTTAACACCGGGGAGCTGTTTTTT.

This clone was recorded only once. The J gene is TRBJ2-1, the V gene TRBV4-2; D remains unclear. The V gene's germline CDR1 is LGHNA and CDR2 YNFKEQ. The V gene lost 2 bases and the J gene lost 5 bases, with 7 bases spanning the gap. The CDR3 has 13 residues. In DNA form, the CDR3 reads TGTGCCAGCAGCCAAACCCGGGACAATGAGCAGTTCTTC. It is translated as CASSQTRDNEQFF.

This chain links TRBV4-3 with TRBJ2-7, with 11 bases matching TRBD2. This CDR3 has 15 amino acids. The germline V gene has CDR1 LGHNA and CDR2 YSLEER. V dropped 3 bases and J dropped 5; count of bases not matched to a gene: 6. DNA for the CDR3: TGCGCCAGCAGCCAGGCAGGGACTAGCGGCGACGAGCAGTACTTC. Residues: CASSQAGTSGDEQYF.

This clone has a handful of counts. The gene calls are TRBV28 and TRBJ2-7; 13 positions match TRBD2. J was trimmed by 9 bases and V by 3 bases; bases with no gene match: 17. CDR3 length equals 18 residues. CDR1 is MDHEN, CDR2 SYDVKM, per germline. In DNA, the CDR3 is TGTGCCAGCAGTTTCCGCCCCCAGGCCGGACTAGCGGGAGTACGGCAGTACTTC. Amino acid sequence: CASSFRPQAGLAGVRQYF.

This clone came up a few times. The chain has TRBV6-5 and TRBJ1-1; 7 bases map to TRBD1. V shed 2 bases, J shed 4 bases, and the junction held 4 bases outside the gene matches. This CDR3 spans 14 amino acids. Germline V lookup: CDR1 MNHEY, CDR2 SVGAGI. The CDR3: CASSYRGRVTEAFF. The CDR3 coding sequence is TGTGCCAGCAGTTACAGGGGGCGCGTCACTGAAGCTTTCTTT.

J is TRBJ1-5 and V is TRBV19; D remains unclear. The CDR3 totals 12 residues. The germline gives CDR1 LNHDA, CDR2 SQIVND (reference sequence). V shed 10 bases and J shed 4 bases, with 11 bases lying between them. DNA of the CDR3: TGTGCCAATAATGAGGGAAATCAGCCCCAGCATTTT. It yields the protein CANNEGNQPQHF.

The chain combines TRBV5-1 with TRBJ1-2, with 10 nucleotides matching TRBD1. V trimming: 4 bases; J trimming: 3 bases; junction bases outside the gene matches: 9. The CDR3 has 16 residues. Germline V gene data show CDR1 as SGHRS and CDR2 as YFSETQ. CDR3 DNA sequence: TGCGCCAGCAGCCCCATTCACGGACAGGGGGACTATGGCTACACCTTC. The encoded protein is CASSPIHGQGDYGYTF.

In its sample, this clone was seen once. The V call is TRBV15, the J call TRBJ1-1; D might be TRBD1 (6 bases). Germline V CDR1 and CDR2: LNHNV, YYDKDF (reference sequence). V lost 1 base and J lost 7, with 19 bases in between. The CDR3 consists of 16 residues. CDR3 sequence reads: CATSRAGAASLGEAFF. The CDR3 DNA is TGTGCCACCAGCAGAGCAGGGGCTGCTTCCCTCGGTGAAGCTTTCTTT.

The CDR3 DNA reads as TGTGCCAGCAGTTACTCGGGGGGTGGCTACACCTTC. Translated, it gives CASSYSGGGYTF. The chain recombines TRBV6-6 with TRBJ1-2; tentatively, D is TRBD1 (5 bases). V dropped 0 bases and J dropped 7 bases, with 6 bases sitting between them. Germline CDR1 MNHNY, CDR2 SVGAGI (reference sequence). This CDR3 is 12 amino acids long.

A single count supports this clone. CDR3 protein: CASSLARAGEGQPQHF. CDR3 coding DNA: TGTGCCAGCAGCTTAGCGAGGGCAGGCGAAGGCCAGCCCCAGCATTTT. This rearrangement joins TRBV7-6 to TRBJ1-5; D gene ambiguous. CDR3 length: 16 residues. Trimming cost V 0 bases and J 7 bases, with 16 bases left between them. CDR1 and CDR2 from the germline V gene are SGHVS and FNYEAQ.

This clone showed up just a few times. The chain uses TRBV20-1 and TRBJ1-1, with a tentative D call TRBD1 (5 bases). Trimming left V 7 bases short and J 3 bases short, with 9 bases between. The CDR3 contains 11 residues. Per germline, CDR1 DFQATT and CDR2 SNEGSKA (reference sequence). The CDR3 protein is CSEQGDTEAFF. The CDR3, as DNA: TGCAGTGAGCAGGGCGACACTGAAGCTTTCTTT.

V gene TRBV11-2 combines with J gene TRBJ2-7; 10 bases are shared with TRBD1. The germline gives CDR1 SGHAT, CDR2 FQNNGV. The CDR3 spans 17 residues. V trimming: 7 bases; J trimming: 6 bases; junction bases outside the gene matches: 18. The chain's CDR3 is CASTPRAGQGNSGEQYF. The DNA for the CDR3 is TGTGCCAGCACCCCACGGGCGGGACAGGGGAATTCAGGCGAGCAGTACTTC.

The gene calls are TRBV18 and TRBJ2-2, with TRBD2 identical over 8 bases. The ends lost 3 bases at V and 5 bases at J; junction bases unmatched: 11. The germline gives CDR1 KGHSH, CDR2 LQKENI. CDR3 length: 17 residues. In DNA form, the CDR3 reads TGTGCCAGCTCACCCCGAACCGTACGGGGGGGAACCGGGGAGCTGTTTTTT. The encoded protein is CASSPRTVRGGTGELFF.